This TCR beta chain was sequenced in a study of beta chain features in type 1 diabetes. Study context: All of the samples together had over 90 million sorted cells examined. Overall study findings and caveats: Significant though moderate, a shortening of TCRB CDR3s appeared in all four CD4+ subsets of Type 1 diabetes patients. In patients and controls equally, PCR might favor templates that are shorter. Cells with high TCR expression could be over-represented when cDNA is sequenced.

Details on this clone: Its antigen is not identified.

CDR1 and CDR2 from the germline V gene are SGHRS and YFSETQ. The germline V and J ends were trimmed by 7 bases and 4 bases, with 15 bases remaining between them. The CDR3 runs 14 residues. The investigators reverse transcribed all of the isolated RNA, so they sequenced expressed TCRB transcripts. Measured with immunoSEQ multiplex PCR; TCRdb has only the in-frame clones, and not every one. The table includes hundreds of thousands of clones, about 14% detected once. CD45RO/CCR7/CD25/CD127/CD95/CD27 sorting isolated CD4+ naive, central memory, regulatory and stem cell-like memory cells. The clonotype was recovered from a young man with type 1 diabetes. Sequencing was done on a sample of naive CD4+ T cells from blood. The J gene is TRBJ2-1, the V gene TRBV5-1, with D possibly being TRBD2 (5 bases). Written as DNA, the CDR3 is TGCGCCAGCTGCCGAGAGGGTAGATACAATGAGCAGTTCTTC. Residues: CASCREGRYNEQFF.